This TCR beta chain comes out of a study of early T cells in non-severe SARS-CoV-2 infection (dated by TCRdb to about 2021). Regarding the research as a whole: Because TCR sequencing was done on bulk RNA from unsorted whole blood, the alpha and beta chains could not be paired.

Libraries came from 5' RACE. Sequenced using a NextSeq 500. In the TCR library protocol, unique molecular identifiers were attached to individual cDNA molecules to correct for PCR bias and sequencing error. Sequencing covered both TCR alpha and beta chains, and within each sample the abundances of alpha and beta sequences were tightly co-correlated. The original pipeline was this. V gene, J gene and CDR3 annotation of TCR sequences was performed with Decombinator V4. Expanded TCRs were defined as changing significantly between any two time points under a Poisson model with p below 0.0001. TCR abundances were normalised to the total number of TCRs sequenced per sample and expressed as counts per million. MAIT TCRs were defined by TRAV1-2 paired with TRAJ12, TRAJ20 or TRAJ33, and iNKT TCRs by TRAV10 paired with TRAJ18. VDJdb, accessed on 1 November 2021, was searched for TCRs annotated for CMV, EBV and SARS-CoV-2, and TCRs annotated for more than one antigen were excluded. The public sequencing data were trimmed at Q25 with fastp and processed into clonotypes with MiXCR by TCRdb, which kept only in-frame beta chains. Each entry is one CDR3 protein sequence, shown with its most common DNA and genes. TCRdb's processing, not the authors' own work, is the source of the V and J calls. The sample has tens of thousands of distinct CDR3 sequences on record, around 7% of them singletons. The top ten constitute about 3% of the sample.

This clonotype was seen ten or more times. It lacks a known antigen. No clone much larger than this one lies a single base away; base qualities are absent. From the cysteine through the phenylalanine, the CDR3 covers 13 amino acids. Solely the CDR3 DNA is kept, with 39 bases framed from the first base. The germline V gene yields WSHSY for CDR1 and SAAADI for CDR2. At the junction V is shortened by 6 bases and J by 11 bases; bases outside the gene matches: 5. Broad study findings and their caveats: VDJdb matching was skewed toward anti-spike CD8 responses and likely underestimated virus-specific expansions, missing private and CD4 specificities.

This was a case-control study nested in a cohort of healthcare workers in London, UK, who had nasopharyngeal swab PCR tests and blood samples taken every week. Healthcare workers were recruited between 23 and 31 March 2020, during the week of the UK lockdown, and were followed weekly for up to about 15 weeks. Sample: whole blood. The chain links TRBV10-2 with TRBJ1-6; 9 bases in the middle match TRBD1. This receptor was taken from an adult who was a healthcare worker with PCR-confirmed SARS-CoV-2 infection or an uninfected control (not recorded which). The DNA is as follows: TGCGCCAGCAGCCGGGACAGGGTTGCACCCCTCCACTTT. Translated, it reads CASSRDRVAPLHF.